Reported below is one T cell receptor beta chain. Its antigen is unknown. The data were produced by immunoSEQ multiplex PCR, yet TCRdb's version contains in-frame clones alone and is incomplete. The sample shows about 320,000 clones, around four fifths of them seen only once. The V and J ends lost 2 bases and 4 bases respectively, with 4 bases between them. The CDR3 loop spans 13 amino acids. CDR1 and CDR2 from the germline V gene are SGHTS and YDEGEE. The record originates from a study of Ad26.COV2.S vaccination and SARS-CoV-2 variants. The wider study: The trial was COV1001 and the donor's arm was Ad26.COV2.S. Recipients of Ad26.COV2.S got it intramuscularly, once or twice 56 days apart. The study, taken as a whole, reports: In vaccinated individuals, spike-specific CD8+ and CD4+ T cell responses reportedly displayed substantial breadth.

The treatment was: some 20 received Ad26.COV2.S at low or high dose, single or two shots; 5 received placebo; per-sample allocation not given. All samples were drawn on day 63, counting from the first vaccine or placebo injection. An 18-55-year-old adult in Boston served as donor. V usage is TRBV5-8 and J usage is TRBJ2-6, with D uncertain. The source material was peripheral blood, sampled in a trial of Ad26.COV2.S vaccine versus placebo. This clonotype was sampled from a person aged 18 to 59 who received the Ad26.COV2.S COVID-19 vaccine or a placebo. The CDR3 DNA reads TGTGCCAGCAGCTTACTCGGGGCCAACGTCCTGACTTTC. Translation gives CASSLLGANVLTF.